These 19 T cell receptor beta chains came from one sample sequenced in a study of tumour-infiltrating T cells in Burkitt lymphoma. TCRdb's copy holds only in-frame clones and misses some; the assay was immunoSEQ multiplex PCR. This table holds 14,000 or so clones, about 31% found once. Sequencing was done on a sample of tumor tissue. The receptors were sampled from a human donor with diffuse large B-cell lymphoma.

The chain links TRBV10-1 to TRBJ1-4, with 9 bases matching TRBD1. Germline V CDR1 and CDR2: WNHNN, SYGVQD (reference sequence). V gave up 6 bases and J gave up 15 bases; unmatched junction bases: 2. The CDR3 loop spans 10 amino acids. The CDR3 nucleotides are TGCGCCAGCAGGGGGACAGGGTTGTTTTTT. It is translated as CASRGTGLFF.

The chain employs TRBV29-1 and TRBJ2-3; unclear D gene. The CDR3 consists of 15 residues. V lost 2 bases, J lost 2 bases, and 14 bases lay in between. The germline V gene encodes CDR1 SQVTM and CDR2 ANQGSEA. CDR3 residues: CSVEPVGTFTDTQYF. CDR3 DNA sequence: TGCAGCGTTGAACCCGTGGGCACCTTCACAGATACGCAGTATTTT.

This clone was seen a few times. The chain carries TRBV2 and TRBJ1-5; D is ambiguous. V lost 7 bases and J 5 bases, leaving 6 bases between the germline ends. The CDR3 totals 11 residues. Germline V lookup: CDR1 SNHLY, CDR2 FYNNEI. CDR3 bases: TGTGCCAGCAAGCGTGATCAGCCCCAGCATTTT. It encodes CASKRDQPQHF.

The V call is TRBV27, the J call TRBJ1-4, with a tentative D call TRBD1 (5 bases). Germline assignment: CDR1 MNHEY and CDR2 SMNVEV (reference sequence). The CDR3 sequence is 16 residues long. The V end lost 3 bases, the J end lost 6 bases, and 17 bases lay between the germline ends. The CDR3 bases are TGTGCCAGCAGTTTCGGGACGGGGCTAGGTTATGAAAAACTGTTTTTT. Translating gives CASSFGTGLGYEKLFF.

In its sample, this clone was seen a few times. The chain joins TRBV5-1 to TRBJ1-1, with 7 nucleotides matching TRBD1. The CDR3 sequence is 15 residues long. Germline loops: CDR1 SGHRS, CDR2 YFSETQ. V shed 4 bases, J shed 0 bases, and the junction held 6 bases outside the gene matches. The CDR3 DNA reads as TGCGCCAGCAGCGGGAATACAGGGGTGAACACTGAAGCTTTCTTT. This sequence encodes CASSGNTGVNTEAFF.

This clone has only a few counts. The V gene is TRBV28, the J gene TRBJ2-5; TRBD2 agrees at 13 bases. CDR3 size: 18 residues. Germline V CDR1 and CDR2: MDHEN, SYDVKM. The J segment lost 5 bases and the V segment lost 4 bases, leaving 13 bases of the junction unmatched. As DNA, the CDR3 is TGTGCCAGCAGTTCGTGGACTAGCGGGAGCGGGCGCCCCGAGACCCAGTACTTC. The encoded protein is CASSSWTSGSGRPETQYF. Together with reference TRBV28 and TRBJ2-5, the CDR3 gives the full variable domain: DVKVTQSSRYLVKRTGEKVFLECVQDMDHENMFWYRQDPGLGLRLIYFSYDVKMKEKGDIPEGYSVSREKKERFSLILESASTNQTSMYLCASSSWTSGSGRPETQYFGPGTRLLVL.

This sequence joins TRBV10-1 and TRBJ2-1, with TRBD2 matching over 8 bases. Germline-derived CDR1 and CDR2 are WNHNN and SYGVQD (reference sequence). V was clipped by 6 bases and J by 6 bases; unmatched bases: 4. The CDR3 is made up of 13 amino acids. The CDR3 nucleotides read TGCGCCAGCAGCCGGGGGGGGCTCAATGAGCAGTTCTTC. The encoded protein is CASSRGGLNEQFF.

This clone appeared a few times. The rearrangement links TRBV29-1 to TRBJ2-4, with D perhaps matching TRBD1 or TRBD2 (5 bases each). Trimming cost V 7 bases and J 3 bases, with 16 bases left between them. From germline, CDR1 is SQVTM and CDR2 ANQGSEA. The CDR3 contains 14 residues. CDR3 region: CSAGDVSGKNIQYF. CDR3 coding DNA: TGCAGCGCCGGGGACGTGTCTGGCAAAAACATTCAGTACTTC. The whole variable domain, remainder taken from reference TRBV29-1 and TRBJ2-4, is SAVISQKPSRDICQRGTSLTIQCQVDSQVTMMFWYRQQPGQSLTLIATANQGSEATYESGFVIDKFPISRPNLTFSTLTVSNMSPEDSSIYLCSAGDVSGKNIQYFGAGTRLSVL.

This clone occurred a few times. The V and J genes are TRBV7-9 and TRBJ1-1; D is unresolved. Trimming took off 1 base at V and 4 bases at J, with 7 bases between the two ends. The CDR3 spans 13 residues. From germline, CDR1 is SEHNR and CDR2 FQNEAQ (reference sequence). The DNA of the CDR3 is TGTGCCAGCAGCTTAGGAGGGAGCACTGAAGCTTTCTTT. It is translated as CASSLGGSTEAFF.

This CDR3 reads CAWVGQETQYF. The DNA for the CDR3 is TGTGCCTGGGTCGGCCAAGAGACCCAGTACTTC. This chain connects TRBV30 to TRBJ2-5; D not resolved. Trimming removed 5 bases from V and 1 base from J, with 5 bases in between. The CDR3 totals 11 residues. Germline V gene data show CDR1 as GTSNPN and CDR2 as SVGIG (reference sequence).

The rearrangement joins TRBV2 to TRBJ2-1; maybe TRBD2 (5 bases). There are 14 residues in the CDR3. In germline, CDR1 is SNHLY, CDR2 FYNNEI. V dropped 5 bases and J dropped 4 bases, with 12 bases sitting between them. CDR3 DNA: TGTGCCAGCAGTAGAATGGCGGGTTACAATGAGCAGTTCTTC. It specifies CASSRMAGYNEQFF.

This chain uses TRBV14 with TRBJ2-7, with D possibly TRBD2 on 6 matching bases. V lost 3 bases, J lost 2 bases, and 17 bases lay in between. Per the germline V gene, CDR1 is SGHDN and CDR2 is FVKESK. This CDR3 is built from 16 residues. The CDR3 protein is CASSQRGRTLPYEQYF. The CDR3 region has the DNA TGTGCCAGCAGCCAGCGGGGCAGGACTTTACCCTACGAGCAGTACTTC.

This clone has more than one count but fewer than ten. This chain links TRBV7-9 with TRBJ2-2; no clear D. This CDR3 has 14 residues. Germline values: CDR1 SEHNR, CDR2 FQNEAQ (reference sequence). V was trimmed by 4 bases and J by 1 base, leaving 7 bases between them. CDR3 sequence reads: CASSSHGNTGELFF. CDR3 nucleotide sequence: TGTGCCAGCAGCTCCCACGGGAACACCGGGGAGCTGTTTTTT.

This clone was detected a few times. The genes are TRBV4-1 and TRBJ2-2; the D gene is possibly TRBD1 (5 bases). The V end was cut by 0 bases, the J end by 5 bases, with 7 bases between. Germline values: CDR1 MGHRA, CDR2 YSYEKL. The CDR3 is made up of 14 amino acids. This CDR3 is CASSQERQTGELFF. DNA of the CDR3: TGCGCCAGCAGCCAAGAAAGACAGACCGGGGAGCTGTTTTTT.

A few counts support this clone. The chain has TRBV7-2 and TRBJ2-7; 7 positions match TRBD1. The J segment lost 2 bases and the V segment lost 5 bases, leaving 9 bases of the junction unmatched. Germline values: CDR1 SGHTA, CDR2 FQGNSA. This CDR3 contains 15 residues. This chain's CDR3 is CASSPRQGKAYEQYF. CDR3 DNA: TGTGCCAGCAGCCCCCGACAGGGCAAGGCCTACGAGCAGTACTTC.

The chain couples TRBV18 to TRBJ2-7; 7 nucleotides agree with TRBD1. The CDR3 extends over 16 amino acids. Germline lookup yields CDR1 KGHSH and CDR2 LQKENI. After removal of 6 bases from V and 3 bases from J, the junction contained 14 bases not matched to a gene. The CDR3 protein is CASSESLDRSYYEQYF. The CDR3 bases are TGTGCCAGCTCCGAATCTTTGGACAGGTCCTACTACGAGCAGTACTTC.

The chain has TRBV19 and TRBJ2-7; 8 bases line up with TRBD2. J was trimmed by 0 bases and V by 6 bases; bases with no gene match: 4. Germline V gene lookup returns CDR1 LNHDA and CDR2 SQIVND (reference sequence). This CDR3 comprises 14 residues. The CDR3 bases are TGTGCCAGTAGCCCGGGAGGGTCCTCCTACGAGCAGTACTTC. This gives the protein CASSPGGSSYEQYF.

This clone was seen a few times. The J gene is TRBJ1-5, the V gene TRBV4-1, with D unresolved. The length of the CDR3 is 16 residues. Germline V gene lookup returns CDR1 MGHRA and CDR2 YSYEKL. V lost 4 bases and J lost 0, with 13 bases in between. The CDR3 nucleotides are TGCGCCAGCAGCCGAGATGAGATCGCTAGCAATCAGCCCCAGCATTTT. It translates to CASSRDEIASNQPQHF.

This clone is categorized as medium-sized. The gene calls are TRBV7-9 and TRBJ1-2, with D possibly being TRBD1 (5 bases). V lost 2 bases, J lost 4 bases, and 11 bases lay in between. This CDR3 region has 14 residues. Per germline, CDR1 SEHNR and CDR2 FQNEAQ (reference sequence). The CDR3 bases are TGTGCCAGCAGCTTAATTTCGGGGACCTATGGCTACACCTTC. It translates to CASSLISGTYGYTF.